This T cell receptor beta chain was sequenced in a study of cytomegalovirus exposure and HLA in healthy donors. The donors were part of the validation cohort of 100 to 150 subjects. That cohort was separate from the first cohort, which comprised 666 subjects. Germline V gene lookup returns CDR1 SQVTM and CDR2 ANQGSEA. V was clipped by 3 bases and J by 3 bases, with 16 bases between them. The CDR3 length is 15 residues. The protocol was immunoSEQ multiplex PCR, while the TCRdb copy is restricted to in-frame clones and leaves out a portion. The data contain approximately 150,000 clones, about nine tenths of them singletons. Study-wide points: Reports indicated that the classifier achieved high specificity and sensitivity in diagnosing cytomegalovirus status. Altogether, 170 or so TCR beta chains were recorded as cytomegalovirus-associated. In the 120 or so validation repertoires, just under 95% of cluster scores exceeded 0, per a later analysis.

Turning to this clone: Antigen specificity is unknown.

The sequenced sample consisted of PBMCs. The receptor was isolated from a man aged 18 to 29 in good health and CMV-seropositive. The chain employs TRBV29-1 and TRBJ2-3; possibly TRBD1 for D (6 bases). In DNA, the CDR3 is TGCAGCGTTGACCGGCAGGGGCGGGCGACAGATACGCAGTATTTT. This translates into CSVDRQGRATDTQYF.